This TCR beta chain was observed in a study of blood T cell repertoires in COVID-19. Overall study context: The study drew acute and convalescent COVID-19 samples from the United States, Italy and Spain. In each case, the material was cDNA or gDNA derived from T cells, B-cell-depleted T cells, or PBMCs.

In the original analysis: The assay estimated nucleated cells by amplifying reference gene primers. The table came from immunoSEQ multiplex PCR; TCRdb's copy has only in-frame clones and leaves some out. That table supplies the V and J calls and clone size; D and trimming were determined from the DNA. The sample records about 280,000 clones, around 85% being singletons. The CDR3 length is 13 residues. V trimming: 5 bases; J trimming: 9 bases; junction bases outside the gene matches: 6. The germline CDR1 and CDR2 sequences are LNHDA and SQIVND (reference sequence). The rearrangement uses TRBV19 and TRBJ2-1; 8 bases are shared with TRBD1. This clonotype originated in a woman aged 70-85 years with acute or convalescent COVID-19. The sample was peripheral blood. The CDR3 is CASSPQGDGEQFF. The CDR3 nucleotides are TGTGCCAGTAGTCCACAGGGGGACGGTGAGCAGTTCTTC.